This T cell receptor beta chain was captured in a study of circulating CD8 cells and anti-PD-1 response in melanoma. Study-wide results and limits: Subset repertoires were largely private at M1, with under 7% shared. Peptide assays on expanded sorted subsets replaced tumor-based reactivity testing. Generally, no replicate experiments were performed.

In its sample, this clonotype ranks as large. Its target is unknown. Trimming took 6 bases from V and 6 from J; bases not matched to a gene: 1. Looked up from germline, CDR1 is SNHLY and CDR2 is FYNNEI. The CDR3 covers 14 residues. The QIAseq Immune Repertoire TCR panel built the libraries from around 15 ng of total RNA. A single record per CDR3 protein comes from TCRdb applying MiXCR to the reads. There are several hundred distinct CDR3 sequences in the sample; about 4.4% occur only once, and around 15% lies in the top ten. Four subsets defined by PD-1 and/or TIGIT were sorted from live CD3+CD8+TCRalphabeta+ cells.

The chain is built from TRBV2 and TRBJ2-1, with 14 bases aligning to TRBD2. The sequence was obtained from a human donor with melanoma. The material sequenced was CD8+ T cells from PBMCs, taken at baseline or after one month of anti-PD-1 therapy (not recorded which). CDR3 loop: CASSGTSGGNEQFF. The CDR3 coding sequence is TGTGCCAGCAGCGGGACTAGCGGGGGCAATGAGCAGTTCTTC.